Listed here are 2 T cell receptor beta chains from one sample, sequenced in a study of blood T cell repertoires in COVID-19. Profiled with immunoSEQ multiplex PCR; TCRdb holds only in-frame clones, not every one. The table lists about 300,000 clones, roughly four fifths of them singletons. What was sequenced was peripheral blood. The source is a woman aged 45-65 years who had recovered from COVID-19.

In DNA form, the CDR3 reads TGCGCCAGCAGCCAATCTTCTAGCGGGGCGTACGAGCAGTACTTC. Protein sequence: CASSQSSSGAYEQYF. The chain employs TRBV4-3 and TRBJ2-7; 9 bases are a match to TRBD2. The CDR3 extends over 15 amino acids. Germline CDR1 and CDR2: LGHNA and YSLEER. Germline trimming cut 2 bases from V and 4 bases from J; bases unmatched to any gene: 6.

This rearrangement joins TRBV7-6 to TRBJ1-3, with 9 bases aligning to TRBD1. J lost 7 bases, V lost 2 bases, and 9 bases had no gene match. The CDR3 covers 16 residues. Per the germline V gene, CDR1 is SGHVS and CDR2 is FNYEAQ. The CDR3 nucleotides are TGTGCCAGCAGCTTATTTTCCCGGGACAGGGCCAACACCATATATTTT. As protein: CASSLFSRDRANTIYF.